The 17 T cell receptor beta chains given below trace back to one sample, sequenced in a study of blood T cells in healthy people across ages. The second PCR ran about 6 to 12 cycles with a sample-barcoded 5' primer and J-beta primers. Each CDR3 protein gets one entry after TCRdb re-called the 5' RACE reads with MiXCR. The sample carries roughly 1.7 million distinct CDR3 sequences, roughly a third recorded once. Material for sequencing was blood. The receptors were sampled from a young woman in good health.

The chain couples TRBV19 to TRBJ2-7; D remains unclear. The DNA matches TRBJ2-5 better at its end, which makes the J call doubtful. CDR1 and CDR2 from the germline V gene are LNHDA and SQIVND (reference sequence). The CDR3 length is 14 residues. CDR3 bases: TGTGCCAGTAGTATAACCCAGACATCGGAGACCCAGTACTTC. This gives the protein CASSITQTSETQYF.

The chain links TRBV19 to TRBJ1-4, with D perhaps matching TRBD1 (5 bases). This CDR3 has 13 residues. V was shortened by 5 bases and J by 7 bases, with 11 bases between the two germline ends. Germline V gene lookup returns CDR1 LNHDA and CDR2 SQIVND (reference sequence). CDR3 sequence reads: CASSLIGGEKLFF. CDR3 DNA: TGTGCCAGTAGTCTCATCGGGGGTGAAAAACTGTTTTTT.

Many counts were recorded for this clonotype. The rearrangement uses TRBV6-6 and TRBJ2-7; D remains ambiguous. This CDR3 spans 14 amino acids. Germline values: CDR1 MNHNY, CDR2 SVGAGI (reference sequence). Trimming stripped 3 bases from V and 2 bases from J, with 11 bases between. CDR3 DNA sequence: TGTGCCAGCAGTTATAGGGCTGGCACCTACGAGCAGTACTTC. Its translation is CASSYRAGTYEQYF.

The sample holds a few counts of this clonotype. The chain carries TRBV9 and TRBJ2-5; 7 positions agree with TRBD1. Germline loops: CDR1 SGDLS, CDR2 YYNGEE. The CDR3 has 15 residues. After removal of 6 bases from V and 1 base from J, the junction contained 9 bases not matched to a gene. The CDR3 DNA sequence: TGTGCCAGCACCCAGACCCCAGGGGGCCAAGAGACCCAGTACTTC. Protein sequence: CASTQTPGGQETQYF.

The table lists this clonotype with a few counts. The V gene is TRBV27, the J gene TRBJ2-1, with D perhaps matching TRBD2 (6 bases). The CDR3 length is 16 residues. Germline loops: CDR1 MNHEY, CDR2 SMNVEV (reference sequence). V lost 4 bases and J 6 bases, leaving 19 bases between the germline ends. CDR3 coding DNA: TGTGCCAGCAGTTCCCGGACTAACGGGAGTATCAATGAGCAGTTCTTC. It yields the protein CASSSRTNGSINEQFF.

This clonotype showed up many times. CDR3 bases: TGTGCCAGCAGCTTAGGCCCCCCAGGGTTCCCAGATACGCAGTATTTT. Translating gives CASSLGPPGFPDTQYF. This rearrangement joins TRBV7-3 to TRBJ2-3, with D perhaps TRBD1 (5 bases). The germline V gene encodes CDR1 SGHTA and CDR2 FQGTGA. V lost 2 bases to trimming and J lost 4 bases, with 16 bases between them. This CDR3 spans 16 amino acids.

This clonotype has only a few counts. The V gene is TRBV7-9, the J gene TRBJ1-2; no firm D call. V was clipped by 5 bases and J by 6 bases, with 19 bases between them. The CDR3 length is 15 residues. From germline, CDR1 is SEHNR and CDR2 FQNEAQ (reference sequence). Here the CDR3 DNA reads TGTGCCAGCAGCCAAATGGCTTATGATGGGGATGGCTACACCTTC. Residues: CASSQMAYDGDGYTF.

This sequence joins TRBV12-3 or TRBV12-4 and TRBJ2-5; D is uncertain. The J call may be incorrect, as the DNA end agrees better with TRBJ2-7. CDR3 size: 13 residues. This chain's CDR3 is CASSWKGSGEQYF. The CDR3 bases are TGTGCCAGCAGTTGGAAGGGTTCGGGCGAGCAGTACTTC.

The rearrangement joins TRBV27 to TRBJ2-4; D is uncertain. The J call may be incorrect, as the DNA end agrees better with TRBJ2-7. CDR3 size: 13 residues. Germline V CDR1 and CDR2: MNHEY, SMNVEV (reference sequence). The chain's CDR3 is CAQLGQPSYEQYF. The CDR3 DNA follows: TGTGCCCAACTCGGGCAGCCTTCCTACGAGCAGTACTTC.

In this sample, this clonotype turned up a few times. The chain has TRBV20-1 and TRBJ2-5; the D gene is possibly TRBD2 (6 bases). V gave up 3 bases and J gave up 5 bases, with 19 bases separating them. CDR3 length: 15 residues. Germline CDR1 reads DFQATT; CDR2 reads SNEGSKA (reference sequence). The CDR3 loop is CSARPRDSASETQYF. CDR3 nucleotides: TGCAGTGCTAGGCCCCGGGACTCCGCTTCGGAGACCCAGTACTTC.

This clonotype was recorded a few times. The chain carries TRBV4-1 and TRBJ1-2; TRBD1 might be the D (5 bases). Germline CDR1 reads MGHRA; CDR2 reads YSYEKL. The CDR3 covers 14 residues. With 4 bases removed from V and 3 bases from J, the gap between germline ends came to 12 bases. The CDR3, as DNA: TGCGCCAGCAGCCCCCTTAGGGGCGACTATGGCTACACCTTC. Protein: CASSPLRGDYGYTF.

The rearrangement joins TRBV10-3 to TRBJ1-1; D is unclear. Trimming removed 2 bases from V and 2 bases from J, with 9 bases in between. Germline V gives CDR1 ENHRY, CDR2 SYGVKD. The CDR3 runs to 14 residues. CDR3 sequence reads: CAISEQNPNTEAFF. The CDR3, as DNA: TGTGCCATCAGTGAGCAAAACCCTAACACTGAAGCTTTCTTT.

This clonotype was counted at least ten times. The rearrangement uses TRBV13 and TRBJ2-7, with 9 nucleotides matching TRBD2. V shed 4 bases, J shed 1 base, and the junction held 5 bases outside the gene matches. This CDR3 spans 15 amino acids. Germline V gives CDR1 PRHDT, CDR2 FYEKMQ (reference sequence). CDR3 sequence: CASSSRLAVSYEQYF. As DNA, the CDR3 is TGTGCCAGCAGCTCCCGACTAGCGGTATCCTACGAGCAGTACTTC.

The V gene is TRBV5-1, the J gene TRBJ1-1; 10 bases fit TRBD1. Trimming cost V 6 bases and J 11 bases; bases outside gene matches: 7. This CDR3 contains 12 residues. The germline V gene encodes CDR1 SGHRS and CDR2 YFSETQ. The CDR3: CASTWDRGPAFF. The CDR3 DNA follows: TGCGCCAGCACTTGGGACAGGGGCCCTGCTTTCTTT.

This clonotype was seen a few times. The chain uses TRBV4-1 and TRBJ1-5; D remains unclear. The CDR3 is 14 amino acids. V was trimmed by 4 bases and J by 7 bases, leaving 14 bases between them. Germline V lookup: CDR1 MGHRA, CDR2 YSYEKL. CDR3 coding DNA: TGCGCCAGCAGCCCCTATAGGGCGGGGCAGCCCCAGCATTTT. Encoded protein: CASSPYRAGQPQHF.

This clonotype was detected only a few times. This sequence joins TRBV28 and TRBJ2-4; D is unresolved. CDR3 size: 10 residues. V was cut by 3 bases and J by 13 bases, with 7 bases left in between. Germline V gene lookup returns CDR1 MDHEN and CDR2 SYDVKM. The DNA for the CDR3 is TGTGCCAGCAGTTTCGAAGTGCAGTACTTC. Translated, it gives CASSFEVQYF.

The chain couples TRBV11-1 to TRBJ2-3, with 8 positions matching TRBD1. V trimming: 5 bases; J trimming: 4 bases; junction bases outside the gene matches: 5. The CDR3 length is 14 residues. The germline CDR1 and CDR2 sequences are SGHAT and FQDESV (reference sequence). CDR3 amino acids: CASSPTGDADTQYF. CDR3 nucleotide sequence: TGTGCCAGCAGCCCGACAGGGGACGCAGATACGCAGTATTTT.